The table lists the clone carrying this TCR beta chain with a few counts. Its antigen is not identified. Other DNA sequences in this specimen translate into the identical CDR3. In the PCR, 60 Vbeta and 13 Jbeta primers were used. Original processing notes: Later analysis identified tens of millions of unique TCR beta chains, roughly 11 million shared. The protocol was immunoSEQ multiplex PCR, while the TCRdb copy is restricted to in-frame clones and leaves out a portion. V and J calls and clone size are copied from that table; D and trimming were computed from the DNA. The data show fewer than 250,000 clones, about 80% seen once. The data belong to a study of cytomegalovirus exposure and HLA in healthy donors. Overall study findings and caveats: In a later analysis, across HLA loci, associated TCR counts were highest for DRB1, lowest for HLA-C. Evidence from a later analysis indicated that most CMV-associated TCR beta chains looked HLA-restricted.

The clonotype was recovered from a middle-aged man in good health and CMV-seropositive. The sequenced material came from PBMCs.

This CDR3 reads CASRGTGSYEQYF. The CDR3 nucleotides read TGTGCCAGCAGAGGCACGGGCTCCTACGAGCAGTACTTC. The chain is built from TRBV6-1 and TRBJ2-7; D gene ambiguous. Germline V gene sequence: CDR1 MNHNS, CDR2 SASEGT. V lost 6 bases and J 0 bases, leaving 9 bases between the germline ends. This CDR3 has 13 amino acids.